The following is a T cell receptor beta chain sequence with its context. The antigen remains unidentified. The CDR3 loop spans 13 amino acids. V dropped 5 bases and J dropped 2 bases, with 10 bases sitting between them. Germline V gives CDR1 MNHEY, CDR2 SMNVEV (reference sequence). PCR primers comprised 60 Vbeta and 13 Jbeta primers. Data came from immunoSEQ multiplex PCR; TCRdb stores just in-frame clones and leaves some out. The repertoire holds over 250,000 clones, with 72% as singletons. The data originate from a study of cytomegalovirus exposure and HLA in healthy donors. Study outcomes and limitations: A link between a missense DCLRE1C variant and TCR beta V- and J-gene trimming emerged from a later analysis.

This TCR came from a female donor in good health and CMV-seronegative. The chain uses TRBV27 and TRBJ2-7; D not certain. Sequencing input: PBMCs. This chain's CDR3 is CASSPTRAYEQYF. The DNA for the CDR3 is TGTGCCAGCAGTCCCACTCGGGCCTACGAGCAGTACTTC.